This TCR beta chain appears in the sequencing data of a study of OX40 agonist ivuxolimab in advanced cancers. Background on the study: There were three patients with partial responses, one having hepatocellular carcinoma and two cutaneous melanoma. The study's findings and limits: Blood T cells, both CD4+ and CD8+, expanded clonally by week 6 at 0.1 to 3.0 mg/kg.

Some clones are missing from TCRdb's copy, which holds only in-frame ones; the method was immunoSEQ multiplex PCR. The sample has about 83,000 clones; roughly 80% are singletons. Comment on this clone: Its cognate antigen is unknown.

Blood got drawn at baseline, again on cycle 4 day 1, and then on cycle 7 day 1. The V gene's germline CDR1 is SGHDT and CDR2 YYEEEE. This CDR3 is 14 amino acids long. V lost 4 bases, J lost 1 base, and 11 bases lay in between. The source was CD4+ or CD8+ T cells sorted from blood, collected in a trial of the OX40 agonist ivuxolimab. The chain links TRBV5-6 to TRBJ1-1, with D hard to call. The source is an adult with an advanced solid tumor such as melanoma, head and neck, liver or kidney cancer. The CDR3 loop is CASSRDRRNTEAFF. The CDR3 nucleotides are TGTGCCAGCAGCCGCGACCGGAGGAACACTGAAGCTTTCTTT.